This TCR beta chain appears in the sequencing data of a study of cytomegalovirus exposure and HLA in healthy donors. Germline V CDR1 and CDR2: SNHLY, FYNNEI. CDR3 length: 16 amino acids. V trimming: 4 bases; J trimming: 5 bases; junction bases outside the gene matches: 10. The PCR contained 60 Vbeta and 13 Jbeta primers. Method: immunoSEQ multiplex PCR; TCRdb's copy keeps in-frame clones and lacks some. The sample includes under 250,000 clones, around 84% of them seen just once. The source is a girl aged 2 to 9 in good health and CMV-seronegative. The chain recombines TRBV2 with TRBJ2-5; 10 bases agree with TRBD2. Sequencing used PBMCs. Here the CDR3 reads CASSGPLAGTRETQYF. In DNA form, the CDR3 reads TGTGCCAGCAGTGGGCCACTAGCGGGGACTCGGGAGACCCAGTACTTC.